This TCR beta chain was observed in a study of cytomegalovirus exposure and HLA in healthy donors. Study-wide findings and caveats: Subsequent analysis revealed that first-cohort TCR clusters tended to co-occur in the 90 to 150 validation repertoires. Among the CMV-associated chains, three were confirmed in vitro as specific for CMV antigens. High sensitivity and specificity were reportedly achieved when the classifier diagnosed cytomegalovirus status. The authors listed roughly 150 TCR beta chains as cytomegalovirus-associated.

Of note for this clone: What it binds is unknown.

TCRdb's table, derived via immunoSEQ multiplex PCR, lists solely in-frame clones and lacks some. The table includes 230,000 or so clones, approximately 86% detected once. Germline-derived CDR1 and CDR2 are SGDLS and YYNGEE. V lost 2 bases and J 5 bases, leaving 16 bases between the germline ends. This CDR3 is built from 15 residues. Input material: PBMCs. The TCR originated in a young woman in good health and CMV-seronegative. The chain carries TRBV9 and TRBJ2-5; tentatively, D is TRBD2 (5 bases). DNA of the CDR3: TGTGCCAGCAGCGTTTCGGGGTCAAGATTCGAGACCCAGTACTTC. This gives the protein CASSVSGSRFETQYF.